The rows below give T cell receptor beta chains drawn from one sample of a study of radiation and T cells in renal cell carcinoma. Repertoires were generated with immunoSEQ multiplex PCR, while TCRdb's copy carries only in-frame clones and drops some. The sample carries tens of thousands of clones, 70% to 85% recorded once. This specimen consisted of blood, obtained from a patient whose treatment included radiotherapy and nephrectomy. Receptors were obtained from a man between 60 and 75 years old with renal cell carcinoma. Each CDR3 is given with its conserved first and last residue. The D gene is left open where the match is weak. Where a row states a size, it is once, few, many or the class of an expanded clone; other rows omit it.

CAWSVDRAAEAFF,TGTGCCTGGAGTGTAGATCGGGCAGCTGAAGCTTTCTTT,NA,TRBV30,NA,13,TRBJ1-1
CASSRGGAEAFF,TGTGCCAGCTCAAGAGGGGGCGCTGAAGCTTTCTTT,NA,TRBV18,TRBD1,12,TRBJ1-1
CASSLELGDEQFF,TGTGCCAGCAGCTTAGAACTAGGGGATGAGCAGTTCTTC,few,TRBV7-2,NA,13,TRBJ2-1
CASSSRDYRTGELFF,TGTGCCAGCAGCTCCCGGGACTACAGGACCGGGGAGCTGTTTTTT,NA,TRBV11-2,TRBD2,15,TRBJ2-2
CASSPLRDSLSYTF,TGTGCCAGTAGCCCTCTGAGGGACAGCTTAAGCTACACCTTC,NA,TRBV19,TRBD1,14,TRBJ1-2
CASSESRQATSYNEQFF,TGCGCCAGCAGTGAGTCGCGTCAAGCGACGTCCTACAATGAGCAGTTCTTC,NA,TRBV10-1,NA,17,TRBJ2-1
CASSASGTVPYEQYF,TGTGCCAGCAGCGCCTCCGGGACAGTTCCCTACGAGCAGTACTTC,NA,TRBV7-9,TRBD1,15,TRBJ2-7
CASKIQGGRADYGYTF,TGTGCCAGCAAGATACAGGGTGGTAGGGCTGACTATGGCTACACCTTC,NA,TRBV2,NA,16,TRBJ1-2
CASSFLFKPNTGELFF,TGTGCCAGCAGCTTTCTTTTCAAACCGAACACCGGGGAGCTGTTTTTT,NA,TRBV5-4,NA,16,TRBJ2-2
CASSSRVSGRADEQFF,TGTGCCAGCAGCTCCCGTGTTAGCGGGAGGGCGGATGAGCAGTTCTTC,NA,TRBV7-2,TRBD2,16,TRBJ2-1
CASSLTGFNQPQHF,TGTGCCAGCAGTTTAACCGGTTTCAATCAGCCCCAGCATTTT,NA,TRBV28,NA,14,TRBJ1-5
CASSYSRQNYGYTF,TGTGCCAGCAGTTACTCGAGGCAGAACTATGGCTACACCTTC,NA,TRBV6-6,NA,14,TRBJ1-2
CASKTGTPYGYTF,TGTGCCAGCAAAACTGGGACACCGTATGGCTACACCTTC,NA,TRBV6-5,NA,13,TRBJ1-2
CASSFRDRNYGYTF,TGTGCCAGCAGTTTCCGGGACAGAAACTATGGCTACACCTTC,NA,TRBV28,TRBD1,14,TRBJ1-2
CASSQRGAGEQFF,TGTGCCAGCAGCCAGAGGGGCGCGGGTGAGCAGTTCTTC,NA,TRBV4-2,NA,13,TRBJ2-1
CATSSRSTGSYEQYF,TGTGCCACCAGCAGCAGATCGACGGGGTCCTACGAGCAGTACTTC,NA,TRBV15,NA,15,TRBJ2-7
CASSLRTSGGYTDTQYF,TGTGCCAGCAGCCTAAGGACTAGCGGAGGCTACACAGATACGCAGTATTTT,few,TRBV7-6,TRBD2,17,TRBJ2-3
CASSLPSGGEQYF,TGTGCCAGCAGCTTGCCTAGCGGTGGCGAGCAGTACTTC,NA,TRBV7-2,TRBD2,13,TRBJ2-7
CASSPVGRRNTDTQYF,TGTGCCAGCAGCCCGGTAGGGCGAAGAAACACAGATACGCAGTATTTT,NA,TRBV5-6,NA,16,TRBJ2-3
CASSRGQGRSSYNEQFF,TGCGCCAGCAGCAGGGGACAGGGGCGAAGCTCCTACAATGAGCAGTTCTTC,NA,TRBV5-1,TRBD1,17,TRBJ2-1
CSVEDPKLGTSGTYEQYF,TGCAGCGTTGAAGACCCTAAACTCGGGACTAGCGGGACGTACGAGCAGTACTTC,NA,TRBV29-1,TRBD2,18,TRBJ2-7
CASSIRIAGDYEQYF,TGTGCCAGTAGTATTCGGATAGCGGGAGACTACGAGCAGTACTTC,NA,TRBV19,TRBD2,15,TRBJ2-7
CASSPLDRALAQHF,TGTGCCTCCTCCCCCCTTGACAGGGCCCTGGCCCAGCATTTT,few,TRBV28,TRBD1,14,TRBJ1-5
CASKDSGYTNYGYTF,TGTGCCAGCAAGGACTCAGGGTATACTAACTATGGCTACACCTTC,NA,TRBV6-6,NA,15,TRBJ1-2